This record looks at one T cell receptor beta chain sequence and its context. The entry originates in a study of shared clonotypes between healthy human individuals. Several immunoSEQ plates received, in even portions, the genomic DNA of each subset. Data came from immunoSEQ multiplex PCR; TCRdb stores just in-frame clones and leaves some out. This sample yields about 2.2 million clones, of which about 94% are seen a single time; approximately 1.7% belongs to the top ten. Terminally differentiated effector memory CD45RA+ cells were left out of the naive CD8 fraction, which was CD45RO-negative and positively selected for CCR7. There are 15 residues in the CDR3. Germline values: CDR1 KGHSH, CDR2 LQKENI. V shed 6 bases, J shed 3 bases, and the junction held 9 bases outside the gene matches.

The specimen sequenced was naive CD8+ T cells from PBMCs. This clonotype was sampled from a man between 18 and 29 years old in good health. Some clones in this sample may be carry-over from other donors' samples. This sequence joins TRBV18 and TRBJ1-1, with 8 bases identical to TRBD1. Here the CDR3 reads CASSPYRGTDTEAFF. The CDR3 DNA reads TGTGCCAGCTCGCCCTACAGGGGGACGGACACTGAAGCTTTCTTT.